A selection of T cell receptor beta chains follows, all from one sample in a study of blood T cells in healthy people across ages. In TCRdb, the 5' RACE reads were re-called with MiXCR into one record per CDR3 protein. The data contain roughly 570,000 distinct CDR3 sequences, 25% to 30% of them singletons. Sequenced material: blood. Source of these receptors: a woman aged 70 to 79 in good health. CDR3s include the opening cysteine and the closing phenylalanine or tryptophan. Fields, in order: V gene, J gene, clone size, CDR3 protein. Rows may omit the clone size; those that give it use once, few, many or a size class.

TRBV7-3,.,.,CASSVDTGTRRYEQFF
TRBV5-1,TRBJ2-2,.,CASSVSGGTGELFF
TRBV6-2/TRBV6-3,TRBJ2-7,.,CASRITGTASYEQYF
TRBV4-3,TRBJ2-2,few,CASSQQRGTNTGELFF
TRBV7-3,TRBJ1-6,.,CASSSRSDYNSPLHF
TRBV7-2,TRBJ1-2,few,CASSFGGGVLIYGYTF
TRBV20-1,TRBJ2-5,.,CSASASSTQYF
TRBV20-1,TRBJ2-5,.,CSAFRLAGETQYF
TRBV12-3/TRBV12-4,TRBJ1-2,few,CASSSVGTGKGYTF
TRBV14,TRBJ2-5,.,CASSQDSGYGETQYF
TRBV20-1,TRBJ2-3,.,CSAPTSGGAKDTQYF
TRBV5-1,TRBJ1-2,.,CASSLGAGGHGYTF
TRBV7-2,TRBJ1-1,.,CASSLALRQGTEAFF
TRBV12-3/TRBV12-4,TRBJ2-2,few,CAGRTGVDTGELFF
TRBV12-5,TRBJ2-7,few,CASGLDKGPHYEQYF
TRBV28,.,.,CASSLPGAPQETQYF
TRBV3-1,TRBJ2-1,few,CASSQGDGGTGEQFF
TRBV7-2,.,.,CASSFYLGQGYEQYF
TRBV5-1,TRBJ2-1,few,CASSLAAGAHNEQFF
TRBV5-1,TRBJ2-1,.,CASRVQLDNEQFF
TRBV19,.,.,CASSTTGTSGREQFF
TRBV20-1,TRBJ2-4,.,CSAHPSPGAKNIQYF
TRBV7-2,TRBJ2-7,.,CASIRGSSSYEQYF
TRBV4-1,TRBJ1-5,.,CASSQGFVTGVDQPQHF
TRBV20-1,TRBJ1-4,once,CSARETVAGEKLFF
TRBV18,TRBJ2-7,.,CASSPWGRNEQYF
TRBV15,TRBJ1-2,.,CATSRGTAGYTF
TRBV4-3,TRBJ2-1,.,CASSQDMGSGGLYNEQFF
TRBV7-2,TRBJ2-4,few,CASSRLGGAKNIQYF
TRBV6-1,TRBJ2-1,once,CASSEGLRLAGLTHSYNEQFF
TRBV9,TRBJ2-5,few,CASSVGDSGIQETQYF
TRBV7-3,TRBJ2-7,.,CASSLTGTHYEQYF
TRBV5-1,TRBJ2-7,.,CASSGAGTGAYEQYF
TRBV4-2,TRBJ2-1,few,CASSQDGTSGALSYNEQFF
TRBV9,TRBJ2-1,once,CASSPHGLAGYNEQFF
TRBV20-1,TRBJ1-2,few,CSARSGTATMGYTF
TRBV12-3/TRBV12-4,TRBJ2-5,many,CASSSRVTQYF
TRBV24-1,TRBJ2-2,.,CSTSDPTGTRGNTGELFF
TRBV4-2,TRBJ2-5,.,CASNPGGASDQETQYF
TRBV28,TRBJ2-3,.,CASSPGGIGTQYF
TRBV6-5,TRBJ1-2,many,CASSYSRVSDGYTF
TRBV20-1,TRBJ1-5,.,CSASRSNQPQHF